The 22 T cell receptor beta chains below all came from one sample that was sequenced in a study of regulatory T cells in long-lasting Graves disease. HTBI primers from iRepertoire and Arm-PCR of CDR3 regions yielded the TCR beta libraries. TCRdb itself ran the multiplex PCR reads through MiXCR, one entry per CDR3 protein. Found here are roughly 560,000 distinct CDR3 sequences, roughly a sixth of them singletons; the top ten hold approximately 25%. Time point here: newly diagnosed GD, antithyroid drugs for less than 3 months. The TCR library was prepared using RNA isolated from PBMCs. These same data were also listed under a study on T cells in Graves' hyperthyroidism and ophthalmopathy.

The sequenced sample was peripheral blood mononuclear cells (PBMCs), obtained at new diagnosis, from a patient treated with antithyroid drugs. These receptors were taken from a woman aged 35 to 59 with Graves disease.

This clonotype has only a few counts. This chain links TRBV27 with TRBJ1-2; possibly TRBD1 for D (6 bases). Germline loops: CDR1 MNHEY, CDR2 SMNVEV (reference sequence). The V and J ends lost 6 bases and 0 bases respectively, with 14 bases between them. The CDR3 is made up of 15 amino acids. Written as DNA, the CDR3 is TGTGCCAGCAGGAAACAGGGTGGGTCTAACTATGGCTACACCTTC. Its protein product is CASRKQGGSNYGYTF.

In this sample, this clonotype turned up many times. The chain recombines TRBV7-2 with TRBJ2-3; 8 positions match TRBD2. V lost 2 bases and J lost 1; bases outside the gene matches: 2. The CDR3 consists of 15 residues. The germline gives CDR1 SGHTA, CDR2 FQGNSA. This chain's CDR3 is CASSLRGGGTDTQYF. The CDR3 nucleotides read TGTGCCAGCAGCTTACGGGGGGGCGGCACAGATACGCAGTATTTT.

This clonotype was detected ten times or more. The rearrangement joins TRBV29-1 to TRBJ1-2; 7 nucleotides agree with TRBD1. The CDR3 consists of 11 residues. V gave up 4 bases and J gave up 7 bases; unmatched junction bases: 3. Germline V gene sequence: CDR1 SQVTM, CDR2 ANQGSEA. CDR3 sequence: CSVAGGGGYTF. CDR3 DNA: TGCAGCGTTGCAGGGGGGGGTGGCTACACCTTC.

The chain has TRBV4-1 and TRBJ2-5, with D perhaps TRBD2 (5 bases). Trimming shortened V by 0 bases and J by 2 bases, and 16 bases separated the two germline ends. This CDR3 is 17 amino acids long. CDR1 and CDR2 from the germline V gene are MGHRA and YSYEKL. The CDR3 DNA reads as TGCGCCAGCAGCCAAGATCAGACATTTGCGGGTCAAGAGACCCAGTACTTC. It translates to CASSQDQTFAGQETQYF.

The sample holds many counts of this clonotype. The chain employs TRBV6-5 and TRBJ1-2; D perhaps matches TRBD1 (5 bases). V lost 0 bases, J lost 3 bases, and 8 bases lay in between. CDR1 MNHEY and CDR2 SVGAGI come from the germline V gene. The length of the CDR3 is 14 residues. For the CDR3, the DNA is TGTGCCAGCAGTTACTCAGACAGACACTATGGCTACACCTTC. This gives the protein CASSYSDRHYGYTF.

This clonotype was counted a few times. The gene calls are TRBV5-1 and TRBJ1-5, with TRBD1 matching 10 bases. V lost 0 bases to trimming and J lost 9 bases; unmatched junction nucleotides: 6. CDR1 SGHRS and CDR2 YFSETQ come from the germline V gene. CDR3 size: 15 residues. As DNA, the CDR3 is TGCGCCAGCAGCTTGGGGGGACAGGGGTCGGGGCCCCAGCATTTT. Translation: CASSLGGQGSGPQHF.

This chain joins TRBV20-1 and TRBJ2-5, with TRBD1 matching 7 bases. CDR1 and CDR2 (germline): DFQATT, SNEGSKA (reference sequence). V lost 3 bases and J lost 5; bases outside the gene matches: 6. The CDR3 is 13 amino acids. The DNA for the CDR3 is TGCAGTGCTAGGGAAGGGGGCCGGGAGACCCAGTACTTC. It specifies CSAREGGRETQYF.

CDR3 sequence: CASRTGGYTEAFF. DNA of the CDR3: TGTGCCAGCAGGACGGGGGGATACACTGAAGCTTTCTTT. The chain has TRBV6-4 and TRBJ1-1, with D possibly matching TRBD1 (5 bases). Trimming left V 6 bases short and J 3 bases short, with 11 bases between. Germline V gene sequence: CDR1 MRHNA, CDR2 SNTAGT. This CDR3 has 13 amino acids.

Details on this clonotype: This sequence may be a read error, since a much larger clone differs from it by one base. The chain employs TRBV12-3 or TRBV12-4 and TRBJ2-1; tentative D call: TRBD1 (6 bases). This CDR3 comprises 12 residues. CDR3 bases: TGTGCCAGCAGTTACAGGGTTCTAGAGCAGCTCTTC. Its protein is CASSYRVLEQLF.

This clonotype was seen only a few times. This sequence joins TRBV7-3 and TRBJ2-2; maybe TRBD2 (7 bases). Germline loops: CDR1 SGHTA, CDR2 FQGTGA. V was cut by 8 bases and J by 2 bases, with 15 bases left in between. The CDR3 sequence is 15 residues long. For the CDR3, the DNA is TGTGCCAGCGCATCGAGCGGGACAAACACCGGGGAGCTGTTTTTT. As protein: CASASSGTNTGELFF.

The sample holds many counts of this clonotype. The chain carries TRBV11-2 and TRBJ1-5; D may be TRBD1 (5 bases). V was clipped by 4 bases and J by 2 bases, with 12 bases between them. CDR1 and CDR2 (germline): SGHAT, FQNNGV. The CDR3 extends over 15 amino acids. CDR3 loop: CASSSDGGGNQPQHF. The CDR3 nucleotides read TGTGCCAGCAGCTCCGACGGGGGTGGCAATCAGCCCCAGCATTTT.

In regard to this clonotype: It may be a read error: a sequence one base away is much more abundant. Likely a read error: the CDR3 ends without its conserved phenylalanine or tryptophan. The chain couples TRBV5-1 to TRBJ2-5; D is tentatively TRBD1 or TRBD2 (5 bases each). Germline CDR1 and CDR2: SGHRS and YFSETQ. The V gene lost 4 bases and the J gene lost 3 bases, with 13 bases spanning the gap. The CDR3 loop spans 14 amino acids. The CDR3 protein is CASSRGRTEETQYS. CDR3 in DNA: TGCGCCAGCAGCAGGGGACGGACCGAAGAGACCCAGTACTCC.

This clonotype was observed many times. This chain uses TRBV7-9 with TRBJ1-5; D is unclear. CDR1 SEHNR and CDR2 FQNEAQ come from the germline V gene (reference sequence). The CDR3 is 12 residues long. V gave up 2 bases and J gave up 5 bases, with 4 bases separating them. DNA for the CDR3: TGTGCCAGCAGCTTACAAGATCAGCCCCAGCATTTT. Its translation is CASSLQDQPQHF.

This chain links TRBV6-1 with TRBJ2-7, with D possibly being TRBD2 (5 bases). The CDR3 spans 14 residues. Germline CDR1 is MNHNS and CDR2 is SASEGT. With 4 bases removed from V and 5 bases from J, the gap between germline ends came to 15 bases. Here the CDR3 DNA reads TGTGCCAGCAGTGCTACAAGAGGGATAGACGAGCAGTACTTC. It specifies CASSATRGIDEQYF.

This clonotype came up a few times. The chain employs TRBV6-1 and TRBJ1-2; 7 nucleotides line up with TRBD1. This CDR3 spans 14 amino acids. Trimming at V came to 5 bases and at J to 4 bases, leaving 7 bases not matched to a gene. Germline V CDR1 and CDR2: MNHNS, SASEGT. CDR3 amino acids: CASSRDSIFYGYTF. DNA for the CDR3: TGTGCCAGCAGTAGGGACAGTATCTTCTATGGCTACACCTTC.

This clonotype has more than one count but fewer than ten. The V and J genes are TRBV6-5 and TRBJ2-1; 9 bases are a match to TRBD1. This CDR3 comprises 13 residues. CDR1 and CDR2 from the germline V gene are MNHEY and SVGAGI. J lost 14 bases, V lost 2 bases, and 7 bases had no gene match. The chain's CDR3 is CASSYTRTGEEFF. The CDR3 bases are TGTGCCAGCAGTTACACCCGGACAGGGGAGGAGTTCTTC.

About this clonotype: A much more abundant neighbour one base away suggests this may be a read error. This chain uses TRBV28 with TRBJ1-4; possibly TRBD1 for D (6 bases). Trimming stripped 5 bases from V and 8 bases from J, with 15 bases between. This CDR3 comprises 14 residues. Germline lookup yields CDR1 MDHEN and CDR2 SYDVKM. The CDR3 bases are TGTGCCAGCAGTGGGGGGCCGGGAGGGGAAAAACTGTTTTTT. Protein product: CASSGGPGGEKLFF.

Many counts were recorded for this clonotype. The rearrangement joins TRBV5-1 to TRBJ2-7; 9 bases match TRBD2. Germline V gives CDR1 SGHRS, CDR2 YFSETQ. V dropped 4 bases and J dropped 2; count of bases not matched to a gene: 10. The CDR3 is made up of 16 amino acids. CDR3 residues: CASSPRGAGGTYEQYF. The CDR3 DNA reads as TGCGCCAGCAGCCCCCGAGGAGCGGGGGGCACCTACGAGCAGTACTTC. The whole variable domain, remainder taken from reference TRBV5-1 and TRBJ2-7, is KAGVTQTPRYLIKTRGQQVTLSCSPISGHRSVSWYQQTPGQGLQFLFEYFSETQRNKGNFPGRFSGRQFSNSRSEMNVSTLELGDSALYLCASSPRGAGGTYEQYFGPGTRLTVT.

The sample holds a few counts of this clonotype. The chain's CDR3 is CASSEGRYNQPQHF. The CDR3 DNA sequence: TGTGCCAGCAGTGAGGGCAGGTACAATCAGCCCCAGCATTTT. V and J are TRBV12-3 or TRBV12-4 and TRBJ1-5; D gene uncertain. V lost 5 bases and J 3 bases, leaving 11 bases between the germline ends. The CDR3 is 14 residues long.

The table lists this clonotype with a few counts. V usage is TRBV2 and J usage is TRBJ1-1; D gene ambiguous. CDR1 SNHLY and CDR2 FYNNEI come from the germline V gene. This CDR3 has 15 amino acids. Between the trimmed V and J ends, which lost 1 base and 1 base, there was a span of 10 bases. CDR3 nucleotide sequence: TGTGCCAGCAGTGAAGACAGAAGAGCGAACACTGAAGCTTTCTTT. This codes for CASSEDRRANTEAFF.

This clonotype has a handful of counts. CDR3 region: CSASWDSGYTF. The DNA for the CDR3 is TGCAGTGCTAGTTGGGACAGTGGCTACACCTTC. V usage is TRBV20-1 and J usage is TRBJ1-2, with 7 bases identical to TRBD1. J lost 7 bases, V lost 3 bases, and 2 bases had no gene match. The CDR3 is made up of 11 amino acids. Germline values: CDR1 DFQATT, CDR2 SNEGSKA (reference sequence).

This clonotype came up many times. The chain links TRBV20-1 to TRBJ2-1; 7 nucleotides match TRBD1. The germline gives CDR1 DFQATT, CDR2 SNEGSKA (reference sequence). V trimming: 4 bases; J trimming: 2 bases; junction bases outside the gene matches: 5. The CDR3 is 14 residues long. The CDR3 spells CSAKSGTAYNEQFF. CDR3 in DNA: TGCAGTGCTAAATCCGGGACAGCCTACAATGAGCAGTTCTTC.